This is a list of T cell receptor beta chains from one sample in a study of T-cell memory formation after mild COVID-19. TCRdb reprocessed the 5' RACE reads with MiXCR, giving one entry per CDR3 protein. The table shows 300,000 to 400,000 distinct CDR3 sequences, with around 28% occurring only once. The sequenced sample consisted of PBMCs or a T cell subset sorted from them (not recorded which). All receptors come from an adult woman who had mild COVID-19 (a few samples of this study predate the infection). Cell type and time point are not known. The CDR3 runs from the conserved cysteine through the conserved F or W. A D gene is named only where the DNA matches it firmly. Where a row states a size, it is once, few, many or the class of an expanded clone; other rows omit it.

j_call v_call clone_size d_call cdr3_aa cdr3_nt
TRBJ2-1 TRBV5-6 NA NA CASSFPRRLAYNEQFF TGTGCCAGCAGCTTCCCAAGAAGGTTGGCCTACAATGAGCAGTTCTTC
TRBJ2-7 TRBV2 NA NA CASSEGRDLYEQYF TGTGCCAGCAGTGAAGGCAGGGATCTCTACGAGCAGTACTTC
TRBJ2-3 TRBV12-5 few NA CASGLGVKDTQYF TGTGCTAGTGGTTTGGGAGTGAAAGATACGCAGTATTTT
TRBJ1-2 TRBV29-1 many NA CSVGQGGHGYTF TGCAGCGTTGGGCAGGGAGGACATGGCTACACCTTC
TRBJ2-1 TRBV10-3 once TRBD1 CAISDDYGTAYYNEQFF TGTGCCATCAGTGATGATTATGGGACAGCCTATTACAATGAGCAGTTCTTC
TRBJ2-3 TRBV7-8 NA TRBD2 CASSLWSSGTPDTQYF TGTGCCAGCAGCTTATGGTCTAGCGGAACCCCAGATACGCAGTATTTT
TRBJ2-1 TRBV9 NA NA CASSVRGGRLSSYNEQFF TGTGCCAGCAGCGTTAGGGGAGGACGCTTAAGCTCCTACAATGAGCAGTTCTTC
TRBJ2-3 TRBV19 NA TRBD2 CASASGGAPDTQYF TGTGCCAGCGCTAGCGGGGGGGCTCCAGATACGCAGTATTTT
TRBJ2-3 TRBV24-1 NA TRBD2 CATSEGGPSGGGTDTQYF TGTGCCACCAGTGAGGGGGGGCCGAGCGGGGGGGGCACAGATACGCAGTATTTT
TRBJ2-7 TRBV12-5 NA NA CASGSQLGGLSEQYF TGTGCTAGTGGTTCTCAGCTTGGGGGGCTGAGCGAGCAGTACTTC
TRBJ2-5 TRBV24-1 few TRBD1 CATSDLTGAGETQYF TGTGCCACCAGTGATTTGACAGGGGCCGGGGAGACCCAGTACTTC
TRBJ2-1 TRBV7-8 few NA CASSLGPGGLSDEQFF TGTGCCAGCAGCTTAGGTCCCGGGGGGCTTTCGGATGAGCAGTTCTTC
TRBJ2-7 TRBV29-1 NA NA CSVEVGYEIHEQYF TGCAGCGTTGAGGTCGGGTATGAGATCCACGAGCAGTACTTC
TRBJ2-3 TRBV5-1 NA TRBD2 CASSPIAGGPTDTQYF TGCGCCAGCAGCCCAATAGCGGGAGGGCCCACAGATACGCAGTATTTT
TRBJ2-7 TRBV10-2 NA TRBD2 CASSESAGGEQYF TGCGCCAGCAGTGAGAGCGCGGGAGGCGAGCAGTACTTC
TRBJ2-2 TRBV11-3 NA NA CASSLEDFSWELFF TGTGCCAGCAGCTTAGAGGACTTCTCTTGGGAGCTGTTTTTT
TRBJ1-1 TRBV7-3 NA NA CASSLLGPFMNTEAFF TGTGCCAGCAGCTTACTTGGTCCCTTCATGAACACTGAAGCTTTCTTT
TRBJ2-7 TRBV7-9 few TRBD1 CASSFGQGAWEQYF TGTGCCAGCAGCTTCGGACAGGGGGCCTGGGAGCAGTACTTC
TRBJ2-5 TRBV29-1 few TRBD1 CSVDGQGYGSQYF TGCAGCGTTGACGGACAGGGTTATGGGTCCCAGTACTTC
TRBJ2-2 TRBV5-1 many NA CASSLVAGAPTGELFF TGCGCCAGCAGCTTGGTTGCGGGGGCGCCGACCGGGGAGCTGTTTTTT
TRBJ1-5 TRBV12-3/TRBV12-4 NA NA CASRTSNQPQHF TGTGCCAGCAGGACTAGCAATCAGCCCCAGCATTTT
TRBJ2-3 TRBV6-5 few NA CASRSSTDTQYF TGTGCCAGCAGGTCCAGCACAGATACGCAGTATTTT
TRBJ2-3 TRBV6-5 NA NA CASSPDGNTQYF TGTGCCAGCAGCCCGGACGGGAATACGCAGTATTTT
TRBJ2-7 TRBV5-6 few NA CASSFGQGIEQYF TGTGCCAGCAGCTTCGGCCAGGGCATCGAGCAGTACTTC
TRBJ2-3 TRBV7-2 few NA CASSLAAQDTQYF TGTGCCAGCAGCTTAGCAGCGCAAGATACGCAGTATTTT
TRBJ2-7 TRBV6-5 few NA CASSYSSVFNEQYF TGTGCCAGCAGTTACTCTTCAGTGTTCAACGAGCAGTACTTC
TRBJ2-7 TRBV5-1 NA NA CASSFLSVSSYEQYF TGCGCCAGCAGCTTTCTTTCCGTGTCCTCCTACGAGCAGTACTTC
TRBJ2-7 TRBV7-6 NA TRBD2 CASSKAGRGVQYF TGTGCCAGCAGCAAAGCGGGGCGGGGAGTACAGTACTTC
TRBJ1-2 TRBV6-5 NA NA CASSYTAGNYGYTF TGTGCCAGCAGTTACACAGCGGGGAACTATGGCTACACCTTC
TRBJ2-7 TRBV12-3/TRBV12-4 NA NA CASSNASVAREQYF TGTGCCAGCAGTAACGCTTCAGTCGCCCGCGAGCAGTACTTC
TRBJ2-3 TRBV5-1 NA NA CASSKKRGRAYTDTQYF TGCGCCAGCAGCAAGAAACGGGGCCGAGCTTACACAGATACGCAGTATTTT
TRBJ2-1 TRBV11-2 NA TRBD1 CASSSWTDRGASNEQFF TGTGCCAGCAGCTCGTGGACTGACAGGGGGGCTTCCAATGAGCAGTTCTTC
TRBJ1-2 TRBV4-1 few NA CASSQRTRNGYTF TGCGCCAGCAGCCAGCGGACACGCAATGGCTACACCTTC